A selection of T cell receptor beta chains follows, all from one sample in a study of blood T cell repertoires in COVID-19. Repertoires were generated with immunoSEQ multiplex PCR, while TCRdb's copy carries only in-frame clones and drops some. Of fewer than 300,000 clones listed, 65% to 90% are singletons. Material: peripheral blood. The receptors derive from a man over 45 with active or convalescent COVID-19. The CDR3 runs from the conserved cysteine through the conserved F or W. A D gene is named only where the DNA matches it firmly. Some rows have no size entry. The others give once, few or many, or a class for an expanded clone.

D	V	size	J	CDR3	DNA
NA	TRBV5-6	few	TRBJ2-3	CASSLYLTASTDTQYF	TGTGCCAGCAGCTTGTACCTGACTGCGAGCACAGATACGCAGTATTTT
NA	TRBV12-3/TRBV12-4	NA	TRBJ2-5	CASSPITRIQYF	TGTGCCAGCAGCCCAATTACGAGGATCCAGTACTTC
TRBD2	TRBV9	NA	TRBJ2-1	CASSRDYQTYNEQFF	TGTGCCAGCAGTCGGGACTATCAAACCTACAATGAGCAGTTCTTC
TRBD1	TRBV6-5	NA	TRBJ2-2	CASVRDRGTGELFF	TGTGCCAGCGTGAGGGACAGGGGCACCGGGGAGCTGTTTTTT
NA	TRBV28	NA	TRBJ1-1	CASSRRSPTEAFF	TGTGCCAGCAGTCGGAGGAGCCCCACTGAAGCTTTCTTT
TRBD2	TRBV5-6	NA	TRBJ2-3	CASSLGLAGGPNTDTQYF	TGTGCCAGCAGCTTAGGGCTAGCGGGAGGGCCGAATACAGATACGCAGTATTTT
TRBD2	TRBV30	NA	TRBJ2-7	CAWSGGAGYEQYF	TGTGCCTGGAGCGGGGGGGCCGGCTACGAGCAGTACTTC
NA	TRBV3-1/TRBV3-2	NA	TRBJ2-5	CASSQSEETQYF	TGTGCCAGCAGCCAATCAGAAGAGACCCAGTACTTC
NA	TRBV30	NA	TRBJ1-4	CAWSATTRRGEKLFF	TGTGCCTGGAGTGCAACCACGCGTAGAGGAGAAAAACTGTTTTTT
NA	TRBV5-1	NA	TRBJ2-1	CASSIEGARGEQFF	TGCGCCAGCAGCATCGAGGGAGCGCGGGGTGAGCAGTTCTTC
NA	TRBV2	NA	TRBJ2-4	CASSEGGFKNIQYF	TGTGCCAGCAGTGAAGGCGGGTTTAAAAACATTCAGTACTTC
TRBD1	TRBV29-1	NA	TRBJ1-1	CSVGDRNTEAFF	TGCAGCGTTGGGGACAGGAACACTGAAGCTTTCTTT
TRBD1	TRBV28	NA	TRBJ2-7	CASSLPGTGKLYEQYF	TGTGCCAGCAGTTTACCGGGGACAGGGAAATTATACGAGCAGTACTTC
TRBD1	TRBV10-3	NA	TRBJ1-5	CAIFYRGVQPQHF	TGTGCCATCTTTTACAGGGGGGTTCAGCCCCAGCATTTT
TRBD1	TRBV3-1/TRBV3-2	few	TRBJ1-3	CASSDRDSAFSGNTIYF	TGTGCCAGCAGCGACCGGGACAGCGCCTTCTCTGGAAACACCATATATTTT
TRBD1	TRBV29-1	NA	TRBJ1-2	CSVILGQGASGYTF	TGCAGCGTAATCCTTGGACAGGGGGCGAGTGGCTACACCTTC
TRBD2	TRBV11-3	NA	TRBJ2-1	CASSLETSGRRSDEQFF	TGTGCCAGCAGCTTAGAGACTAGCGGGAGGAGAAGCGATGAGCAGTTCTTC
NA	TRBV5-1	few	TRBJ1-2	CASSLNADTNYGYTF	TGCGCCAGCAGCCTGAATGCGGATACTAACTATGGCTACACCTTC
TRBD1	TRBV5-5	NA	TRBJ1-2	CASSFKGAVYGYTF	TGTGCCAGCAGTTTTAAGGGGGCGGTCTATGGCTACACCTTC
NA	TRBV10-2	NA	TRBJ1-1	CASRVGSTEAFF	TGCGCCAGCAGAGTTGGGAGCACTGAAGCTTTCTTT
NA	TRBV2	NA	TRBJ1-5	CASSEFKRPQHF	TGTGCCAGCAGTGAGTTCAAGCGGCCCCAGCATTTT
TRBD2	TRBV3-1/TRBV3-2	NA	TRBJ2-4	CASSRLAGGPGRLNIQYF	TGTGCCAGCAGCCGGCTAGCGGGAGGGCCGGGACGATTAAACATTCAGTACTTC
TRBD2	TRBV7-3	NA	TRBJ2-7	CASSLRGGLAGEAYEQYF	TGTGCCAGCAGCTTAAGAGGGGGACTAGCGGGTGAAGCTTACGAGCAGTACTTC
NA	TRBV19	once	TRBJ2-2	CASRPLGGRDTGELFF	TGTGCCAGTAGGCCCTTGGGGGGACGGGACACCGGGGAGCTGTTTTTT
TRBD2	TRBV11-2	NA	TRBJ2-1	CASSSLRLAGVRNEQFF	TGTGCCAGCAGCTCTCTCCGACTAGCGGGAGTAAGGAATGAGCAGTTCTTC
NA	TRBV10-3	NA	TRBJ2-7	CAIRPSAFYEQYF	TGTGCCATCAGGCCTAGCGCATTCTACGAGCAGTACTTC
NA	TRBV4-1	NA	TRBJ1-2	CASSPGGGMSVEYGYTF	TGCGCCAGCAGCCCCGGGGGAGGGATGAGTGTAGAATATGGCTACACCTTC
NA	TRBV5-1	NA	TRBJ1-1	CASSLAHRQDTEAFF	TGCGCCAGCAGCTTGGCTCATAGACAGGACACTGAAGCTTTCTTT
NA	TRBV7-3	NA	TRBJ1-2	CASSLRSQGTEFLDYGYTF	TGTGCCAGCAGCTTAAGGTCCCAGGGGACCGAGTTCCTTGACTATGGCTACACCTTC
NA	TRBV7-9	NA	TRBJ1-1	CASGTGNTEAFF	TGTGCCAGCGGAACAGGGAACACTGAAGCTTTCTTT
TRBD1	TRBV7-8	NA	TRBJ1-2	CASSPLGQANFGYTF	TGTGCCAGCAGCCCTCTAGGACAGGCTAACTTTGGCTACACCTTC
NA	TRBV30	NA	TRBJ1-2	CAWSAKGRWDGYTF	TGTGCCTGGAGTGCGAAAGGGAGGTGGGATGGCTACACCTTC
TRBD1	TRBV12-3/TRBV12-4	NA	TRBJ2-7	CASSWGQGEQYF	TGTGCCAGCAGTTGGGGACAGGGTGAGCAGTACTTC
NA	TRBV11-1	NA	TRBJ1-1	CASSLYRDEAFF	TGTGCCAGCAGCTTATACCGGGATGAAGCTTTCTTT
TRBD1	TRBV7-9	NA	TRBJ1-2	CASSLNRDRGVYGYTF	TGTGCCAGCAGCTTAAACCGGGACAGGGGGGTCTATGGCTACACCTTC
TRBD2	TRBV7-8	NA	TRBJ2-7	CASSPLGRGVGEQYF	TGTGCCAGCAGCCCACTCGGGAGGGGAGTGGGCGAGCAGTACTTC
TRBD1	TRBV3-1/TRBV3-2	NA	TRBJ1-4	CASSQAGGTNEKLFF	TGTGCCAGCAGCCAAGCAGGGGGGACTAATGAAAAACTGTTTTTT
NA	TRBV3-1/TRBV3-2	few	TRBJ1-5	CASSRQDSLGPQHF	TGTGCCAGCAGCCGTCAGGACAGCCTAGGGCCCCAGCATTTT
TRBD1	TRBV28	NA	TRBJ1-2	CASRDSGTGTPYGYTF	TGTGCCAGCAGAGATTCCGGGACAGGGACTCCCTATGGCTACACCTTC
NA	TRBV11-2	NA	TRBJ2-3	CASTSSSLAADTQYF	TGTGCCAGCACGTCCTCGTCTTTAGCGGCAGATACGCAGTATTTT
TRBD1	TRBV2	NA	TRBJ2-1	CATASGTGLNEQFF	TGTGCCACCGCCTCCGGGACAGGGCTGAATGAGCAGTTCTTC